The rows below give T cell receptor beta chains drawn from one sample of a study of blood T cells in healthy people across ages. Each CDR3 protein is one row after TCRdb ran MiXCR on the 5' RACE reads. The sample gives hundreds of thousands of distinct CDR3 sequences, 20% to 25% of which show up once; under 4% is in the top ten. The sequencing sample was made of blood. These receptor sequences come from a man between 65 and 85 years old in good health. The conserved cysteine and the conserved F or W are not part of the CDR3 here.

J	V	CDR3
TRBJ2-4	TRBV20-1	SASRVENIQY
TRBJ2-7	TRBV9	ASNTSGSPYEQY
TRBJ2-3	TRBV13	ASTLRGSTDTQY
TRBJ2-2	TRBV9	ASSQGLVASTGELF
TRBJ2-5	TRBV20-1	SARGPAGAETQY
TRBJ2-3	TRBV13	ASSSSSRTTDTQY
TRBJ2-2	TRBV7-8	ASSLSQGNTGELF
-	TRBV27	ATRLAGYNEQF
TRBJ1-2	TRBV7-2	ASSNLVSTGYT
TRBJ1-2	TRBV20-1	SAREGGHGYT
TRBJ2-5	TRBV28	VSSRQAPYETQY
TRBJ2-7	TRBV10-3	AIREAGGGSYEQY
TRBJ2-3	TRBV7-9	ASSLVLRLTDTQY
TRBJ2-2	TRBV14	ASSQAPTKTGELF
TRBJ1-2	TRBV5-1	ASSLGQPGYGYT
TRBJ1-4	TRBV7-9	ASSLVSVANEKLF
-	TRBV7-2	ASSLEFGNEQF
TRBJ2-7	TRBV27	ASSFYKREGSYEQY
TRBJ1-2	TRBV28	ASSLPGGIENYGYT
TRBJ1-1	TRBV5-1	ASSRPGMNTEAF
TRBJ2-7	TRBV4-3	ASSHTSGSTEQY
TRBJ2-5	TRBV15	ATSKTVTGGETQY
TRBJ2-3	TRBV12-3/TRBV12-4	ASSPLAGSTDTQY
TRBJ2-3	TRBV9	ASSEGATRTDTQY
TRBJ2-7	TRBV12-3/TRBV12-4	ASRTGLNAYEQY
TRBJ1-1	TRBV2	ASQEGENTEAF
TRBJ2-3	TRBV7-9	ASSPGTSGYTDTQY
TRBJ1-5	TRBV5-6	ASSSYREKNQPQH
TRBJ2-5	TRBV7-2	ASSLVRGRGRETQY